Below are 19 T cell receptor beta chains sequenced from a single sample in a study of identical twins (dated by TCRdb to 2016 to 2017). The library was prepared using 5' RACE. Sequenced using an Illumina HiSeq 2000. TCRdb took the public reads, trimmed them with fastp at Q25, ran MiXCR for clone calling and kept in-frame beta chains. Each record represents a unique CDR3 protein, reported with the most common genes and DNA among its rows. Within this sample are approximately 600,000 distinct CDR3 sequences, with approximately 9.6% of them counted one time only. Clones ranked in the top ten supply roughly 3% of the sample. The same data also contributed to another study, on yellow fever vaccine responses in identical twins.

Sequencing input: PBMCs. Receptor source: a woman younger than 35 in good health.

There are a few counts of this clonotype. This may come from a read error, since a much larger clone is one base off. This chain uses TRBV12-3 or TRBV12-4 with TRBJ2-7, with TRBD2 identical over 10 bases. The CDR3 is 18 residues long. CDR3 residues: CACSFGSGGLVIGYEQYF. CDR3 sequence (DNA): TGTGCCTGCAGTTTCGGTAGCGGGGGGTTGGTCATTGGCTACGAGCAGTACTTC.

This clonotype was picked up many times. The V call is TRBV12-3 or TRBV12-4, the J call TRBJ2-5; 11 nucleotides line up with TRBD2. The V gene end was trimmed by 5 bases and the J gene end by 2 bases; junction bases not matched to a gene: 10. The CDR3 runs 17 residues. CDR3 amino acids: CASSTTPGLAVQETQYF. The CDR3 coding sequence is TGTGCCAGCAGTACCACGCCGGGACTAGCGGTACAAGAGACCCAGTACTTC.

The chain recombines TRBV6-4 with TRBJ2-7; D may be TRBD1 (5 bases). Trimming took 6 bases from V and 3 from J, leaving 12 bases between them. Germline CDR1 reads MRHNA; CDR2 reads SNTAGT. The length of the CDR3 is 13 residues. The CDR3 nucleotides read TGTGCCAGCAGCGACGGGCAGGGCTACGAGCAGTACTTC. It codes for CASSDGQGYEQYF.

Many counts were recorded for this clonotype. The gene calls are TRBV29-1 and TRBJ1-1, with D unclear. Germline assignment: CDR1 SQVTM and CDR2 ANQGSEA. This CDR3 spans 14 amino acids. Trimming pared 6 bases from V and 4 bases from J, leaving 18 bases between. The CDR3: CSVPDVARGTEAFF. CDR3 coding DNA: TGCAGCGTACCGGACGTGGCCCGGGGCACTGAAGCTTTCTTT.

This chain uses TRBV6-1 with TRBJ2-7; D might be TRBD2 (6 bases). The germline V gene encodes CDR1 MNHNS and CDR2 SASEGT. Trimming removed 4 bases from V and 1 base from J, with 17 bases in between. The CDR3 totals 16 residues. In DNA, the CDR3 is TGTGCCAGCAGTGTCCTTGGCGGGGACCCTTCCTACGAGCAGTACTTC. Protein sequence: CASSVLGGDPSYEQYF.

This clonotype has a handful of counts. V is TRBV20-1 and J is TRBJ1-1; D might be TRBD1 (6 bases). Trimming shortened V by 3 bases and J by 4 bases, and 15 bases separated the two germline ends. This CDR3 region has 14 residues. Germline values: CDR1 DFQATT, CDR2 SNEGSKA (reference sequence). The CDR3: CSASGQGWGTEAFF. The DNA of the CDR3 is TGCAGTGCTAGCGGGCAGGGGTGGGGCACTGAAGCTTTCTTT.

The DNA for the CDR3 is TGCGCCAGCAGATTCTCCGCCGGGACTAGCGACACCGGGGAGCTGTTTTTT. Translation gives CASRFSAGTSDTGELFF. This chain connects TRBV5-1 to TRBJ2-2; 10 positions match TRBD2. The CDR3 sequence is 17 residues long. V was clipped by 5 bases and J by 3 bases; unmatched bases: 10. CDR1 is SGHRS, CDR2 YFSETQ, per germline.

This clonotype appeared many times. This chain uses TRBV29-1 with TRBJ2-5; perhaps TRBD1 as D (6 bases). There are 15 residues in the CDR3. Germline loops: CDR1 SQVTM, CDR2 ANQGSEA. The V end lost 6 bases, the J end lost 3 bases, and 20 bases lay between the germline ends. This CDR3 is CSVDVGGSYEETQYF. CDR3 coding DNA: TGCAGCGTAGACGTAGGGGGTTCTTACGAAGAGACCCAGTACTTC.

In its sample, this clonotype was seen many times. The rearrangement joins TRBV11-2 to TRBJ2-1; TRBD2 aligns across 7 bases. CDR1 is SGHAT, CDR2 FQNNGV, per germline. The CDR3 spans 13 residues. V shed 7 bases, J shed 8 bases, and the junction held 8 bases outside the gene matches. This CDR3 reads CASTFGGRYEQFF. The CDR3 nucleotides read TGTGCCAGCACCTTTGGCGGGAGATATGAGCAGTTCTTC.

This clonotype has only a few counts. The CDR3 coding sequence is TGTGCCAGCAGCCCGACAGGGGGCCGACTAGGCTACGAGCAGTACTTC. Its translation: CASSPTGGRLGYEQYF. The rearrangement uses TRBV12-3 or TRBV12-4 and TRBJ2-7, with 10 bases lining up with TRBD1. The CDR3 has 16 amino acids. V lost 6 bases to trimming and J lost 3 bases; unmatched junction nucleotides: 11.

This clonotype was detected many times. CDR3 loop: CAISLGRDQETQYF. Here the CDR3 DNA reads TGTGCCATCAGTTTAGGACGGGACCAAGAGACCCAGTACTTC. The chain is built from TRBV10-3 and TRBJ2-5; D is ambiguous. The germline CDR1 and CDR2 sequences are ENHRY and SYGVKD. Trimming cost V 5 bases and J 0 bases, with 10 bases left between them. CDR3 length: 14 amino acids.

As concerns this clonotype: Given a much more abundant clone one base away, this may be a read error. The CDR3 coding sequence is TGTGCCAGCAGCGTAGTCGAGGGGTTTTTGAACACTGAAGCTTTCTTT. Its translation: CASSVVEGFLNTEAFF. The chain combines TRBV9 with TRBJ1-1, with a tentative D call TRBD1 (5 bases). The germline CDR1 and CDR2 sequences are SGDLS and YYNGEE. The CDR3 length is 16 residues. V was cut by 0 bases and J by 0 bases, with 12 bases left in between.

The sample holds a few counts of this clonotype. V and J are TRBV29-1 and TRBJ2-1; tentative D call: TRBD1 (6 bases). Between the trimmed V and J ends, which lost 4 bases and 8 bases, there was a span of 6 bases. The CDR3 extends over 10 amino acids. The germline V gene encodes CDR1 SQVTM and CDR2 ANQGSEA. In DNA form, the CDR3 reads TGCAGCGTTGCAGGGGATGAGCAGTTCTTC. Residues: CSVAGDEQFF.

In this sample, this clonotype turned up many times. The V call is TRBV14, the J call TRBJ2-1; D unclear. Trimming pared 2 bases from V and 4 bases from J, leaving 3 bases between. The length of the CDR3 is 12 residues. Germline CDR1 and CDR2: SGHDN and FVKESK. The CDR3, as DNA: TGTGCCAGCAGCCAAAGGTACAATGAGCAGTTCTTC. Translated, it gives CASSQRYNEQFF. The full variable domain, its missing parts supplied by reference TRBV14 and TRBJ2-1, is EAGVTQFPSHSVIEKGQTVTLRCDPISGHDNLYWYRRVMGKEIKFLLHFVKESKQDESGMPNNRFLAERTGGTYSTLKVQPAELEDSGVYFCASSQRYNEQFFGPGTRLTVL.

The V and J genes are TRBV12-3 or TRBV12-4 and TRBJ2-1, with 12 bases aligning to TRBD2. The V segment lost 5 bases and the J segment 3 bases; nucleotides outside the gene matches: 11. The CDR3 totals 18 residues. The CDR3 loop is CASSLENLAGGSYNEQFF. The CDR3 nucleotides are TGTGCCAGCAGTCTGGAAAATCTAGCGGGAGGGAGCTACAATGAGCAGTTCTTC.

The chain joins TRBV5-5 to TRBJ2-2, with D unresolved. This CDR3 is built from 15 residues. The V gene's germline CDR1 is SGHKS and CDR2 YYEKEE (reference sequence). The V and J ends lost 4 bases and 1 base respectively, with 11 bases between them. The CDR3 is CASSLPTLNTGELFF. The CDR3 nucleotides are TGTGCCAGCAGCCTACCCACCCTGAACACCGGGGAGCTGTTTTTT.

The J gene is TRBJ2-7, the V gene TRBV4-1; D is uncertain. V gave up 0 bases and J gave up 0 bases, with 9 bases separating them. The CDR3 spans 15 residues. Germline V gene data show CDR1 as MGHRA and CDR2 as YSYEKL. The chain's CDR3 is CASSQEMRISYEQYF. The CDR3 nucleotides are TGCGCCAGCAGCCAAGAAATGCGGATCTCCTACGAGCAGTACTTC.

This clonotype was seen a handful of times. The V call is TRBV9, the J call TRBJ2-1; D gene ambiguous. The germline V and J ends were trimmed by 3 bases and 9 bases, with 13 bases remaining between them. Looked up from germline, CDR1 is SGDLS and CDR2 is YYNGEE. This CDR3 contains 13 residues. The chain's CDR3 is CASSAPLSSEQFF. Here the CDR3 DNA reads TGTGCCAGCAGCGCCCCGCTCAGCAGTGAGCAGTTCTTC.

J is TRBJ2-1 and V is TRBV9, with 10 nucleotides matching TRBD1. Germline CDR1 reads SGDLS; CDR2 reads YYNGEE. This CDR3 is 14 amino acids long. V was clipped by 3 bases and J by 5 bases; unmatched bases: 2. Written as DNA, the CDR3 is TGTGCCAGCAGCGATGGGACAGGGGACAATGAGCAGTTCTTC. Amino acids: CASSDGTGDNEQFF.